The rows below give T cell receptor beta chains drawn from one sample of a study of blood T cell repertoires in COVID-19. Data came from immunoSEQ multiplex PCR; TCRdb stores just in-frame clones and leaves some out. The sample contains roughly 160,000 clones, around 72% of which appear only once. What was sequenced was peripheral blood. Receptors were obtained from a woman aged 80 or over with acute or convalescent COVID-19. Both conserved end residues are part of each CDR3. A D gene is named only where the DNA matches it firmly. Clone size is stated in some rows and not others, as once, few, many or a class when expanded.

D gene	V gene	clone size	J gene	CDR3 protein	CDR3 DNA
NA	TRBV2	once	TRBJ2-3	CASSGYADTQYF	TGTGCCAGCAGCGGGTACGCAGATACGCAGTATTTT
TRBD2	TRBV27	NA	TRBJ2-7	CASSFWASGSTSYEQYF	TGTGCCAGCAGTTTCTGGGCTAGCGGGTCAACTTCCTACGAGCAGTACTTC
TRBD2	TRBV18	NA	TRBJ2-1	CASSTSTEGLAGDEQFF	TGTGCCAGCTCAACGTCGACAGAGGGACTAGCGGGAGATGAGCAGTTCTTC
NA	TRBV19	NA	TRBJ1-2	CASSLVTGIGYTF	TGTGCCAGTAGCCTAGTCACGGGGATTGGCTACACCTTC
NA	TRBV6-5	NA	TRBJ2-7	CASSYSGEIGDEQYF	TGTGCCAGCAGTTACTCCGGGGAGATTGGTGACGAGCAGTACTTC
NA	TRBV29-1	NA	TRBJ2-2	CSVPSANTGELFF	TGCAGCGTCCCTAGCGCCAACACCGGGGAGCTGTTTTTT
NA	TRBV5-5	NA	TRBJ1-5	CASSSIGRENQPQHF	TGTGCCAGCAGCTCGATCGGGAGGGAAAATCAGCCCCAGCATTTT
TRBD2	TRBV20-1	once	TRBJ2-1	CSASVASGVDEQFF	TGCAGTGCTAGTGTGGCTAGCGGGGTTGATGAGCAGTTCTTC
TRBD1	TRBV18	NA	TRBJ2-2	CASSQMTGSRTGELFF	TGTGCCAGCTCACAAATGACAGGGAGCCGCACCGGGGAGCTGTTTTTT
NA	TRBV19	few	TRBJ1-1	CASTGATEAFF	TGTGCCAGTACGGGTGCCACTGAAGCTTTCTTT
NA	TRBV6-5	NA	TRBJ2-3	CASSYETEADTQYF	TGTGCCAGCAGTTATGAGACAGAGGCAGATACGCAGTATTTT
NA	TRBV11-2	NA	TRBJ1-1	CASSLTQVGTEAFF	TGTGCCAGCAGCTTAACACAGGTGGGCACTGAAGCTTTCTTT
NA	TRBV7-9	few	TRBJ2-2	CANNPTGRGAGELFF	TGTGCCAATAACCCGACAGGTAGAGGCGCCGGGGAGCTGTTTTTT
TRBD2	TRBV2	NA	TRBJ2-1	CASRYRLAGEDEQFF	TGTGCCAGCAGGTACCGACTAGCGGGAGAGGACGAGCAGTTCTTC